Listed below are T cell receptor beta chains from one sample, sequenced in a study of blood T cell repertoires in COVID-19. Profiled with immunoSEQ multiplex PCR; TCRdb holds only in-frame clones, not every one. The sample carries approximately 470,000 clones, approximately 86% recorded once. The sequenced material came from PBMCs or T cells enriched from blood (not recorded which). Receptors originate from a woman between 18 and 29 years old who had recovered from COVID-19. The CDR3 runs from the conserved cysteine through the conserved F or W. The order of the fields is J gene, D gene, V gene, clone size, CDR3 DNA, CDR3 protein. A D gene is named only where the DNA matches it firmly. Only some rows state a clone size, as once, few, many or a class for expanded clones.

>TRBJ1-1|-|TRBV11-3|-
TGTGCCAGCAGCTCAGGGGCGGCGAACACTGAAGCTTTCTTT
CASSSGAANTEAFF
>TRBJ1-3|-|TRBV11-2|-
TGTGCCAGCAGCCTGGCCTCTGGAAACACCATATATTTT
CASSLASGNTIYF
>TRBJ1-1|TRBD1|TRBV28|-
TGTGCCAGCAGAAAAGGCCCCGGCAGGGGGCGGGGCACTGAAGCTTTCTTT
CASRKGPGRGRGTEAFF
>TRBJ2-2|-|TRBV5-1|-
TGCGCCAGCAGCTTAAATAGCGGGAACACCGGGGAGCTGTTTTTT
CASSLNSGNTGELFF
>TRBJ1-1|TRBD1|TRBV2|-
TGTGCCAGCAGAATACAGGGGGGAGCTGAAGCTTTCTTT
CASRIQGGAEAFF
>TRBJ1-1|TRBD1|TRBV23-1|once
TGCGCCAGCAGTCAACCCCAGACAGGGGAGTTAGCTGAAGCTTTCTTT
CASSQPQTGELAEAFF
>TRBJ1-1|-|TRBV9|-
TGTGCCAGCAGCGTAGGACAGGTGGGCACTGAAGCTTTCTTT
CASSVGQVGTEAFF
>TRBJ2-1|TRBD2|TRBV18|-
TGTGCCAGCTCACCTCTAGCGGGGGGGTACAATGAGCAGTTCTTC
CASSPLAGGYNEQFF
>TRBJ2-3|-|TRBV9|-
TGTGCCAGCAGCGTCGAGAGGGTGGAGTTGACAGATACGCAGTATTTT
CASSVERVELTDTQYF
>TRBJ1-2|TRBD1|TRBV5-5|-
TGTGCCAGCAGCTACGACTTCCGGACAGGGCCAAGATATGGCTACACCTTC
CASSYDFRTGPRYGYTF